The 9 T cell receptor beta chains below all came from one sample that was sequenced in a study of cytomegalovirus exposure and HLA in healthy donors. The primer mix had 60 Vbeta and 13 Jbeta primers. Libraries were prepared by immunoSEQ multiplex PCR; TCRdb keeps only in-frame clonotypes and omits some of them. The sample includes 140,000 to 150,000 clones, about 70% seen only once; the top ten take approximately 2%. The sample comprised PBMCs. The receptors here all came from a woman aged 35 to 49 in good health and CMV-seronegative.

In nucleotides, the CDR3 is TGCGCCAGCAGCCCTCCCACGGGACAGGTAGGGGAGACCCAGTACTTC. It specifies CASSPPTGQVGETQYF. This sequence joins TRBV5-1 and TRBJ2-5, with 8 positions matching TRBD1. V shed 4 bases, J shed 5 bases, and the junction held 13 bases outside the gene matches. Looked up from germline, CDR1 is SGHRS and CDR2 is YFSETQ. This CDR3 spans 16 amino acids.

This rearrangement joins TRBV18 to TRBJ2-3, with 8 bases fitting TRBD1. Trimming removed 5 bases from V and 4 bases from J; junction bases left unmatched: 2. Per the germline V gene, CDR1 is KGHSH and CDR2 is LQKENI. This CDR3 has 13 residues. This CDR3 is CASSGQGADTQYF. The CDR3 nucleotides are TGTGCCAGCTCAGGACAGGGCGCAGATACGCAGTATTTT.

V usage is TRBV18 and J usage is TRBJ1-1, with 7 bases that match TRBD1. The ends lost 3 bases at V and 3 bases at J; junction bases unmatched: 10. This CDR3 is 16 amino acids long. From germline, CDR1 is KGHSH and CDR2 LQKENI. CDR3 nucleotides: TGTGCCAGCTCACCTTATTTGACAGGGCAGTACACTGAAGCTTTCTTT. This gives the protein CASSPYLTGQYTEAFF.

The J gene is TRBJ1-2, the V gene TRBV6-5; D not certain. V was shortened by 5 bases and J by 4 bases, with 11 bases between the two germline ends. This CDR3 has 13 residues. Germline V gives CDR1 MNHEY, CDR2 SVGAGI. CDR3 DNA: TGTGCCAGCAGTGTTCAGGAGGCCTATGGCTACACCTTC. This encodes CASSVQEAYGYTF.

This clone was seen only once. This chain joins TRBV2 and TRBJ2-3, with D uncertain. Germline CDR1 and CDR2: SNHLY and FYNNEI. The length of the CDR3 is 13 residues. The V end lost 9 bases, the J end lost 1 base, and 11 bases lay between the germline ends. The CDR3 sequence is CARQTTRTDTQYF. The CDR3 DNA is TGTGCCAGACAGACCACGCGCACAGATACGCAGTATTTT.

CDR3 sequence: CASNGGGDTQYF. As DNA, the CDR3 is TGTGCCAGCAACGGGGGAGGAGATACGCAGTATTTT. The V call is TRBV7-2, the J call TRBJ2-3, with a tentative D call TRBD2 (6 bases). The CDR3 length is 12 residues. In germline, CDR1 is SGHTA, CDR2 FQGNSA. V lost 7 bases, J lost 5 bases, and 10 bases lay in between.

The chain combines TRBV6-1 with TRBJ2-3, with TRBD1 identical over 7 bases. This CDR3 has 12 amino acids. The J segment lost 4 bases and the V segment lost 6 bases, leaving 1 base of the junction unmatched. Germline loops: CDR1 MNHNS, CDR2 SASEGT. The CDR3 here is CASRGQPDTQYF. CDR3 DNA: TGTGCCAGCAGGGGACAGCCAGATACGCAGTATTTT.

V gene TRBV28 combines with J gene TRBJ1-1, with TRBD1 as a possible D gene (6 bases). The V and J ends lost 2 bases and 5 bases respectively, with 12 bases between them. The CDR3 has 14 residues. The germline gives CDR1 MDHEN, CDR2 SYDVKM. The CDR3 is CASSLRNRETEAFF. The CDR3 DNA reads TGTGCCAGCAGTTTACGAAACAGGGAAACTGAAGCTTTCTTT.

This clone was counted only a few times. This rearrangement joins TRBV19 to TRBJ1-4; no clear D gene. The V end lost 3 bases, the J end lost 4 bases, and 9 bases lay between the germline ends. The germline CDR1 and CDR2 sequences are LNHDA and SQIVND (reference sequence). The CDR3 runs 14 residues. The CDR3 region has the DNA TGTGCCAGTAGTATGGGCAGATTTAATGAAAAACTGTTTTTT. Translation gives CASSMGRFNEKLFF.